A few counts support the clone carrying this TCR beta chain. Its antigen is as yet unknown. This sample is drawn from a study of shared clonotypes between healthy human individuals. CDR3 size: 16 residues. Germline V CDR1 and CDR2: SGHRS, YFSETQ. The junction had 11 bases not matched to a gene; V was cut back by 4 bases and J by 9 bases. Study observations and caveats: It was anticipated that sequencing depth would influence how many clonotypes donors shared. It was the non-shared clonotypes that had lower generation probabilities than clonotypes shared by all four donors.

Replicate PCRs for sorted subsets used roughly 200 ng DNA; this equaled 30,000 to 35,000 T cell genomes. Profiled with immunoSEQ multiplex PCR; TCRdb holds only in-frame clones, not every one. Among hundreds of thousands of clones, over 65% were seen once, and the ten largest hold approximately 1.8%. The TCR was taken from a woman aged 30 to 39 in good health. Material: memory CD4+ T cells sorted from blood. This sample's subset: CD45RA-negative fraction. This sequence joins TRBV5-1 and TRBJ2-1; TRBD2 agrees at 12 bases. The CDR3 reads CASSPLSSGRAGEQFF. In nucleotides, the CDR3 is TGCGCCAGCAGCCCATTGTCTAGCGGGAGGGCCGGTGAGCAGTTCTTC.